A selection of T cell receptor beta chains follows, all from one sample in a study of control samples from healthy donors and cancer patients. Only in-frame clones appear in the TCRdb table, and some are missing; sequencing was by immunoSEQ multiplex PCR. The sample records 100,000 to 150,000 clones, more than 85% being singletons. The material sequenced was blood. The receptors derive from a man aged 18 to 35 in good health. Each CDR3 is given with its conserved first and last residue. The order of the fields is CDR3 protein, CDR3 DNA, D gene, J gene, V gene, clone size. D genes are given only for firm matches. The size entry is marked missing in some rows and otherwise reads once, few, many or a size class.

cdr3_aa: CASSVGQGYGYTF
cdr3_nt: TGTGCCAGCAGCGTCGGACAGGGCTATGGCTACACCTTC
d_call: -
j_call: TRBJ1-2
v_call: TRBV21-1
clone_size: -

cdr3_aa: CANKDRGSDTQYF
cdr3_nt: TGTGCCAACAAAGATCGGGGTTCAGATACGCAGTATTTT
d_call: -
j_call: TRBJ2-3
v_call: TRBV28
clone_size: -

cdr3_aa: CASTKTGNNSPLHF
cdr3_nt: TGTGCCAGCACTAAGACAGGGAACAATTCACCCCTCCACTTT
d_call: TRBD1
j_call: TRBJ1-6
v_call: TRBV6-5
clone_size: -

cdr3_aa: CASSLDGQVGTGELFF
cdr3_nt: TGTGCCAGCAGCTTAGATGGACAGGTTGGGACCGGGGAGCTGTTTTTT
d_call: TRBD1
j_call: TRBJ2-2
v_call: TRBV11-3
clone_size: -

cdr3_aa: CASSELAGLVRNEQFF
cdr3_nt: TGTGCCAGCAGTGAATTGGCGGGACTAGTCCGAAATGAGCAGTTCTTC
d_call: TRBD2
j_call: TRBJ2-1
v_call: TRBV6-1
clone_size: -

cdr3_aa: CASSARISYNEQFF
cdr3_nt: TGTGCCAGCAGCGCAAGGATATCTTACAATGAGCAGTTCTTC
d_call: -
j_call: TRBJ2-1
v_call: TRBV11-2
clone_size: few

cdr3_aa: CASSQGQITGNTIYF
cdr3_nt: TGTGCCAGCAGCCAAGGACAGATTACTGGAAACACCATATATTTT
d_call: -
j_call: TRBJ1-3
v_call: TRBV3-1/TRBV3-2
clone_size: once

cdr3_aa: CASSVGAGIMNTEAFF
cdr3_nt: TGTGCCAGCAGCGTAGGGGCAGGGATCATGAACACTGAAGCTTTCTTT
d_call: -
j_call: TRBJ1-1
v_call: TRBV9
clone_size: -

cdr3_aa: CASSYRGLAGGEQYF
cdr3_nt: TGTGCCAGCAGCTACCGGGGACTAGCGGGGGGCGAGCAGTACTTC
d_call: TRBD2
j_call: TRBJ2-7
v_call: TRBV6-5
clone_size: -

cdr3_aa: CASPDRGETQYF
cdr3_nt: TGTGCCAGCCCAGACAGGGGCGAGACCCAGTACTTC
d_call: TRBD1
j_call: TRBJ2-5
v_call: TRBV2
clone_size: -

cdr3_aa: CASSSDWVTGELFF
cdr3_nt: TGCGCCAGCAGCTCGGACTGGGTCACCGGGGAGCTGTTTTTT
d_call: -
j_call: TRBJ2-2
v_call: TRBV4-3
clone_size: -

cdr3_aa: CASSGKTGIFSGANVLTF
cdr3_nt: TGTGCCAGCAGCGGCAAGACAGGGATATTCTCTGGGGCCAACGTCCTGACTTTC
d_call: TRBD1
j_call: TRBJ2-6
v_call: TRBV5-4
clone_size: -

cdr3_aa: CATSSGPGELFF
cdr3_nt: TGTGCCACGAGTAGCGGGCCCGGGGAGCTGTTTTTT
d_call: TRBD2
j_call: TRBJ2-2
v_call: TRBV6-6
clone_size: -

cdr3_aa: CASSLSASGSYEQYF
cdr3_nt: TGCGCCAGCAGCTTGTCAGCTAGCGGGTCCTACGAGCAGTACTTC
d_call: TRBD2
j_call: TRBJ2-7
v_call: TRBV5-1
clone_size: -

cdr3_aa: CASRQGDSNQPQHF
cdr3_nt: TGTGCCAGCAGGCAGGGGGATAGCAATCAGCCCCAGCATTTT
d_call: TRBD1
j_call: TRBJ1-5
v_call: TRBV2
clone_size: -

cdr3_aa: CASSLAYRSNQPQHF
cdr3_nt: TGTGCCAGCAGCTTAGCTTACCGGAGCAATCAGCCCCAGCATTTT
d_call: -
j_call: TRBJ1-5
v_call: TRBV7-2
clone_size: -

cdr3_aa: CSVVTGLAGVYEQYF
cdr3_nt: TGCAGCGTTGTCACGGGGCTAGCGGGAGTCTACGAGCAGTACTTC
d_call: TRBD2
j_call: TRBJ2-7
v_call: TRBV29-1
clone_size: -

cdr3_aa: CASSAPRVYYGYTF
cdr3_nt: TGTGCCAGCAGTGCCCCCAGGGTATACTATGGCTACACCTTC
d_call: -
j_call: TRBJ1-2
v_call: TRBV6-1
clone_size: once

cdr3_aa: CASSFFGQSTDTQYF
cdr3_nt: TGTGCCAGCAGCTTTTTCGGGCAGAGCACAGATACGCAGTATTTT
d_call: -
j_call: TRBJ2-3
v_call: TRBV11-2
clone_size: -

cdr3_aa: CASSPTGGDGQPQHF
cdr3_nt: TGCGCCAGCAGCCCGACGGGAGGGGATGGCCAGCCCCAGCATTTT
d_call: -
j_call: TRBJ1-5
v_call: TRBV4-1
clone_size: -

cdr3_aa: CASSYLSANYGYTF
cdr3_nt: TGTGCCAGCAGTTACCTATCTGCTAACTATGGCTACACCTTC
d_call: -
j_call: TRBJ1-2
v_call: TRBV6-5
clone_size: -

cdr3_aa: CASSHGQGYEQYF
cdr3_nt: TGTGCCAGCTCCCATGGACAGGGCTACGAGCAGTACTTC
d_call: TRBD1
j_call: TRBJ2-7
v_call: TRBV18
clone_size: -

cdr3_aa: CAIRGGNGNTIYF
cdr3_nt: TGTGCCATCAGAGGGGGTAATGGAAACACCATATATTTT
d_call: -
j_call: TRBJ1-3
v_call: TRBV15
clone_size: -

cdr3_aa: CASSQDRASGANVLTF
cdr3_nt: TGTGCCAGCAGCCAAGATAGGGCTTCTGGGGCCAACGTCCTGACTTTC
d_call: -
j_call: TRBJ2-6
v_call: TRBV4-2
clone_size: once

cdr3_aa: CASSSGYGYTF
cdr3_nt: TGTGCCAGCAGCTCCGGATATGGCTACACCTTC
d_call: -
j_call: TRBJ1-2
v_call: TRBV5-6
clone_size: -

cdr3_aa: CASSLGTGVGNEQFF
cdr3_nt: TGTGCCAGCAGCTTAGGTACGGGAGTGGGCAATGAGCAGTTCTTC
d_call: -
j_call: TRBJ2-1
v_call: TRBV11-2
clone_size: -

cdr3_aa: CASSDRGLAGGPSTDTQYF
cdr3_nt: TGCGCCAGCAGTGACCGGGGACTAGCGGGAGGGCCTTCCACAGATACGCAGTATTTT
d_call: TRBD2
j_call: TRBJ2-3
v_call: TRBV10-1
clone_size: -

cdr3_aa: CASSFGTGFNEQYF
cdr3_nt: TGTGCCAGCAGTTTCGGGACAGGGTTCAACGAGCAGTACTTC
d_call: TRBD1
j_call: TRBJ2-7
v_call: TRBV6-6
clone_size: -

cdr3_aa: CAWDRLNGANVLTF
cdr3_nt: TGTGCCTGGGACAGGTTGAATGGGGCCAACGTCCTGACTTTC
d_call: -
j_call: TRBJ2-6
v_call: TRBV30
clone_size: -

cdr3_aa: CASSETRGGYSYEQYF
cdr3_nt: TGTGCCAGCAGTGAAACAAGAGGGGGGTACTCCTACGAGCAGTACTTC
d_call: -
j_call: TRBJ2-7
v_call: TRBV25-1
clone_size: -

cdr3_aa: CASSPTVGGGSYNEQFF
cdr3_nt: TGTGCCAGCAGTCCGACCGTGGGGGGAGGCTCCTACAATGAGCAGTTCTTC
d_call: -
j_call: TRBJ2-1
v_call: TRBV6-2/TRBV6-3
clone_size: -

cdr3_aa: CASSSSGRTETQYF
cdr3_nt: TGTGCCAGCAGTTCTAGCGGGAGGACTGAGACCCAGTACTTC
d_call: TRBD2
j_call: TRBJ2-5
v_call: TRBV27
clone_size: -

cdr3_aa: CASSSRTNTEAFF
cdr3_nt: TGTGCCAGCAGTTCGCGGACGAACACTGAAGCTTTCTTT
d_call: -
j_call: TRBJ1-1
v_call: TRBV12-3/TRBV12-4
clone_size: few

cdr3_aa: CASSIDGTGGMYGQPQHF
cdr3_nt: TGTGCCAGTAGTATAGATGGGACAGGGGGAATGTATGGTCAGCCCCAGCATTTT
d_call: TRBD1
j_call: TRBJ1-5
v_call: TRBV19
clone_size: -

cdr3_aa: CATSSDPGGHQPQHF
cdr3_nt: TGTGCCACCAGCAGTGACCCGGGGGGCCATCAGCCCCAGCATTTT
d_call: -
j_call: TRBJ1-5
v_call: TRBV15
clone_size: few

cdr3_aa: CAISERPSNSNQPQHF
cdr3_nt: TGTGCCATCAGTGAGCGGCCATCGAATAGCAATCAGCCCCAGCATTTT
d_call: -
j_call: TRBJ1-5
v_call: TRBV10-3
clone_size: -